This T cell receptor beta chain stems from a study of blood T cell repertoires in COVID-19. CDR3 size: 12 residues. Trimming removed 5 bases from V and 4 bases from J, with 8 bases in between. Germline CDR1 SQVTM, CDR2 ANQGSEA. Repertoires were generated with immunoSEQ multiplex PCR, while TCRdb's copy carries only in-frame clones and drops some. Altogether more than 150,000 clones are present, around 84% being singletons, with the ten largest covering roughly 7%. Sequenced input: peripheral blood. This sequence originates from a man aged 45-60 years with active or convalescent COVID-19. The rearrangement joins TRBV29-1 to TRBJ1-4; D gene ambiguous. CDR3: CSVLSGNEKLFF. The CDR3 DNA sequence: TGCAGCGTTTTGAGCGGTAATGAAAAACTGTTTTTT.